This T cell receptor (beta chain) was recovered during a study of blood T cell repertoires in COVID-19. The assay was immunoSEQ multiplex PCR, and TCRdb's table has in-frame clones only and misses some. The repertoire has roughly 280,000 clones, nearly 90% of them found once; the top ten carry approximately 2%. The CDR3 runs to 12 residues. Trimming removed 7 bases from V and 5 bases from J, with 11 bases in between. From germline, CDR1 is LNHDA and CDR2 SQIVND (reference sequence). The rearrangement links TRBV19 to TRBJ1-1; D not resolved. Sequences were obtained from PBMCs or T cells enriched from blood (not recorded which). This TCR was recovered from a woman aged 60-70 years who had recovered from COVID-19. CDR3 protein: CASNWATTEAFF. CDR3 DNA: TGTGCCAGTAATTGGGCGACAACTGAAGCTTTCTTT.